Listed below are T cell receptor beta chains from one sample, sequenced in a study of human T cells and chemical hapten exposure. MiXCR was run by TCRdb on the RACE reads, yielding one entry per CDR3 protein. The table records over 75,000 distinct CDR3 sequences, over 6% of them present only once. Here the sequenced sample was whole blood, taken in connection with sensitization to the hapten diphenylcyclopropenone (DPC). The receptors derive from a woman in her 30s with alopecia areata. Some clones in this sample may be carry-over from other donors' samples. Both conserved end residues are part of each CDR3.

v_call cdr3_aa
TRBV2 CASSQGAMNTEAFF
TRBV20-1 CSASQGACISGNTIYF
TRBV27 CASSSAGSPLHF
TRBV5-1 CASSFYGSGGANVLTF
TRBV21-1 CASSNNPQGTDTQYF
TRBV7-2 CASSHRGSVETQYF
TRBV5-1 CASSGGTGNTIYF
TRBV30 CAWGDRAYEQYF
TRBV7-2 CASSSFGQPQHF
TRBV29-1 CSVRLQGGNSPLHF
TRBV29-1 CSGRDIYSYEQYF
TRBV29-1 CSVNLGSYNEQFF
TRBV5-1 CASTLVPSNEKLFF
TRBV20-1 CSARGTTQKTTDTQYF
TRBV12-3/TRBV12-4 CASRVGAGYGGNTIYF
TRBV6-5 CASSPGTSLEQYF
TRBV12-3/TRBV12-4 CASRTGQGMFYEQYF
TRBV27 CASSPSRTTNEKLFF
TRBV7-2 CASSLQGRGFTDTQYF
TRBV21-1 CASSKARVAGGCYEQYF
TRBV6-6 CASSYTGRSSTEAFF
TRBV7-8 CASSLVGQMPDTQYF
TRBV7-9 CASSSPGGGEAFF
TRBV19 CASSRSSAGSVTGYTF
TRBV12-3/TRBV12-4 CASSTQGRDEQYF
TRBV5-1 CASRQGAQNTEAFF
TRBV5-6 CASSPRWQVGIKNTEAFF
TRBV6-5 CASSYSHESYNEQFF
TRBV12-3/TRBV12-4 CASSPLRRTDTQYF
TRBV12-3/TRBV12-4 CASSLTGGNYGYTF
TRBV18 CASSPGYGADTQYF
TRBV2 CASSFQVLLDTQYF
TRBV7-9 CASSSIGGAYEQYF
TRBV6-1 CASSEPGGYYGYTF
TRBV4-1 CASSQAGQPSTEAFF
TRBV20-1 CSARDWGDKSGGELFF
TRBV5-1 CASSLLDGNEQFF
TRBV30 CAWATGDHNSPLHF
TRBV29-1 CSVSGTAFSGANVLTF